The 16 T cell receptor beta chains reported below all come from one sample, sequenced in a study of identical twins. TCRdb reprocessed the 5' RACE reads via MiXCR and lists one record per CDR3 protein. The data show a few hundred thousand distinct CDR3 sequences, 7.5% to 10% seen once. These data also featured in a second study, about yellow fever vaccine responses in identical twins.

Sequencing was carried out using PBMCs. These receptors were obtained from a young woman in good health.

The chain uses TRBV27 and TRBJ2-1, with 8 bases identical to TRBD2. The ends lost 5 bases at V and 3 bases at J; junction bases unmatched: 9. This CDR3 contains 16 residues. Germline CDR1 and CDR2: MNHEY and SMNVEV (reference sequence). The CDR3 loop reads CASSVSAGESYNEQFF. CDR3 sequence (DNA): TGTGCCAGCAGTGTCTCAGCGGGAGAGAGCTACAATGAGCAGTTCTTC.

The gene calls are TRBV20-1 and TRBJ2-1, with a tentative D call TRBD1 (6 bases). CDR1 and CDR2 (germline): DFQATT, SNEGSKA (reference sequence). V was cut by 3 bases and J by 2 bases, with 20 bases left in between. This CDR3 region has 17 residues. The CDR3 DNA reads TGCAGTGCTAGCTCATTGACAGGACAACTTACCTACAATGAGCAGTTCTTC. Its translation: CSASSLTGQLTYNEQFF.

This clonotype was seen once. This sequence joins TRBV2 and TRBJ2-7; 10 bases match TRBD2. V was clipped by 10 bases and J by 2 bases; unmatched bases: 8. The CDR3 has 14 amino acids. Germline V gives CDR1 SNHLY, CDR2 FYNNEI. This CDR3 reads CATRPGLATYEQYF. The CDR3 DNA reads TGTGCCACCCGACCGGGACTAGCGACCTACGAGCAGTACTTC.

This clonotype was seen a handful of times. V and J are TRBV29-1 and TRBJ2-1, with no clear D. V was shortened by 4 bases and J by 7 bases, with 11 bases between the two germline ends. CDR3 length: 12 amino acids. Per the germline V gene, CDR1 is SQVTM and CDR2 is ANQGSEA. CDR3 nucleotide sequence: TGCAGCGTTGTGTGGGCACAAAATGAGCAGTTCTTC. The encoded protein is CSVVWAQNEQFF.

This chain uses TRBV7-2 with TRBJ2-4; D not certain. With 6 bases removed from V and 3 bases from J, the gap between germline ends came to 12 bases. The CDR3 consists of 14 residues. Germline V gene sequence: CDR1 SGHTA, CDR2 FQGNSA. CDR3 DNA: TGTGCCAGCAGTACTACGATGAACAAAAACATTCAGTACTTC. Encoded protein: CASSTTMNKNIQYF.

This chain links TRBV18 with TRBJ2-7; tentatively, D is TRBD2 (5 bases). CDR3 size: 15 residues. Deletions cut 6 bases from V and 2 bases from J, with 17 bases between. From germline, CDR1 is KGHSH and CDR2 LQKENI. The DNA for the CDR3 is TGTGCCAGCTCCCTCGGAGGCCACGGAGCCTACGAGCAGTACTTC. Translated: CASSLGGHGAYEQYF.

In its sample, this clonotype was seen a few times. The chain joins TRBV12-3 or TRBV12-4 to TRBJ2-1; 13 nucleotides line up with TRBD2. The junction had 18 bases not matched to a gene; V was cut back by 1 base and J by 12 bases. The length of the CDR3 is 19 residues. The CDR3 reads CASSLGPPPTSGGGFRQFF. The CDR3 DNA sequence: TGTGCCAGCAGTTTAGGTCCCCCCCCTACTAGCGGGGGGGGTTTTAGGCAGTTCTTC.

CDR3 nucleotides: TGCAGTGCTAGAGATCGGAGCGGGAGGCTACCGGCATCACTAGCCAAAAACATTCAGTACTTC. This gives the protein CSARDRSGRLPASLAKNIQYF. The chain joins TRBV20-1 to TRBJ2-4, with 9 bases that match TRBD2. Trimming took 0 bases from V and 0 from J; bases not matched to a gene: 18. CDR1 is DFQATT and CDR2 is SNEGSKA in the germline V gene (reference sequence). The CDR3 covers 21 residues.

The sample holds many counts of this clonotype. The chain recombines TRBV5-1 with TRBJ2-2; 7 bases line up with TRBD1. Trimming cost V 4 bases and J 5 bases; bases outside gene matches: 2. The CDR3 has 13 residues. From germline, CDR1 is SGHRS and CDR2 YFSETQ. Here the CDR3 DNA reads TGCGCCAGCAGCCTACAGGGGACCGGGGAGCTGTTTTTT. It yields the protein CASSLQGTGELFF. Full variable domain (rest looked up from reference TRBV5-1 and TRBJ2-2): KAGVTQTPRYLIKTRGQQVTLSCSPISGHRSVSWYQQTPGQGLQFLFEYFSETQRNKGNFPGRFSGRQFSNSRSEMNVSTLELGDSALYLCASSLQGTGELFFGEGSRLTVL.

The chain joins TRBV6-5 to TRBJ2-5; D may match TRBD1 or TRBD2 (5 bases each). Germline V gives CDR1 MNHEY, CDR2 SVGAGI. Trimming pared 5 bases from V and 6 bases from J, leaving 10 bases between. CDR3 length equals 12 residues. CDR3 nucleotides: TGTGCCAGCAGTGATTGGGGACAGACCCAGTACTTC. It codes for CASSDWGQTQYF.

This clonotype has ten or more counts. Because the CDR3's place on the DNA is in doubt, the DNA is left out and the CDR3 is given as listed by TCRdb. The CDR3 is CASSLGMGNEQFF. The rearrangement joins TRBV12-3 or TRBV12-4 to TRBJ2-1. Termini included, the CDR3 measures 13 amino acids.

This clonotype has only a few counts. The chain recombines TRBV7-3 with TRBJ2-1; unclear D gene. Germline loops: CDR1 SGHTA, CDR2 FQGTGA. The CDR3 loop spans 13 amino acids. With 5 bases removed from V and 6 bases from J, the gap between germline ends came to 11 bases. The CDR3, as DNA: TGTGCCAGCAGCCCCCTCAACTTCAATGAGCAGTTCTTC. Protein sequence: CASSPLNFNEQFF.

This clonotype was counted ten times or more. This chain connects TRBV5-1 to TRBJ2-3; TRBD2 matches 10 bases. Germline V CDR1 and CDR2: SGHRS, YFSETQ. V shed 0 bases and J 14 bases; nucleotides not matched to a gene: 6. This CDR3 has 13 amino acids. The chain's CDR3 is CASSLGSGRAMYF. CDR3 coding DNA: TGCGCCAGCAGCTTGGGGAGCGGGAGGGCCATGTATTTT.

The chain has TRBV7-8 and TRBJ2-2, with 10 bases identical to TRBD1. V was pared by 5 bases and J by 4 bases, with 7 bases of the junction left unmatched. Looked up from germline, CDR1 is SGHVS and CDR2 is FQNEAQ. The CDR3 is made up of 16 amino acids. The CDR3 loop reads CASSPMGTGVTGELFF. CDR3 nucleotide sequence: TGTGCCAGCAGCCCCATGGGGACAGGGGTCACCGGGGAGCTGTTTTTT.

The rearrangement joins TRBV29-1 to TRBJ2-7, with 7 positions matching TRBD2. The CDR3 runs 12 residues. Germline values: CDR1 SQVTM, CDR2 ANQGSEA. J was trimmed by 6 bases and V by 5 bases; bases with no gene match: 7. DNA of the CDR3: TGCAGCGTTCTGTCGGGAGGCGGCGAGCAGTACTTC. Its protein is CSVLSGGGEQYF.

This chain uses TRBV27 with TRBJ2-7, with D possibly TRBD1 on 6 matching bases. The CDR3 consists of 11 residues. V lost 10 bases and J lost 4, with 11 bases in between. Germline CDR1 is MNHEY and CDR2 is SMNVEV (reference sequence). CDR3 nucleotide sequence: TGTGCCACCTTAAGGGGGTACGAGCAGTACTTC. Translation gives CATLRGYEQYF.